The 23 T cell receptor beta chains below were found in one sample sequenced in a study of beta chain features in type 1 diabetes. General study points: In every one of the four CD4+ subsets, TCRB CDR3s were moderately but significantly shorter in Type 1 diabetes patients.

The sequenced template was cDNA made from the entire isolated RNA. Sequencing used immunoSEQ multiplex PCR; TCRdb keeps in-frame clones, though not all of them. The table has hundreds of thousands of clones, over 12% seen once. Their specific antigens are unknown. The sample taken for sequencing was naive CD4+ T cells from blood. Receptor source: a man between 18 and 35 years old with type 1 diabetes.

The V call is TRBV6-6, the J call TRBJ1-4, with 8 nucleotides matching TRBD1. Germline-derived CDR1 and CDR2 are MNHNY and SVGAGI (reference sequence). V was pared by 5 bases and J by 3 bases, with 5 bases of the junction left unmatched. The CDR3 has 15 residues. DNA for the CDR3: TGTGCCAGCAGTACCCCAGGGGGCTCTAATGAAAAACTGTTTTTT. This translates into CASSTPGGSNEKLFF.

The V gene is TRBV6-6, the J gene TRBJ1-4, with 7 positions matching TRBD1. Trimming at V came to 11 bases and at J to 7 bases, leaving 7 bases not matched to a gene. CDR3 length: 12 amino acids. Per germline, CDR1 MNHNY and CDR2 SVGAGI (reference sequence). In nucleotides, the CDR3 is TGTGCCCACGGGCAGGGGGTTGAAAAACTGTTTTTT. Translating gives CAHGQGVEKLFF.

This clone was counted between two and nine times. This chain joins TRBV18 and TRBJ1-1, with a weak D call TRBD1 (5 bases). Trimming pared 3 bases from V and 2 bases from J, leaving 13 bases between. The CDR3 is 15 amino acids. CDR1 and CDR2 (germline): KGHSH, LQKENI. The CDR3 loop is CASSPVEGINTEAFF. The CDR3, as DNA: TGTGCCAGCTCACCCGTCGAGGGGATCAACACTGAAGCTTTCTTT.

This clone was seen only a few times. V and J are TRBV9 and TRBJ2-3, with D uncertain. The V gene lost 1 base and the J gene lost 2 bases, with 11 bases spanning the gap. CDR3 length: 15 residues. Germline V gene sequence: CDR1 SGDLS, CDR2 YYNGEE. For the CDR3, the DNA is TGTGCCAGCAGCGTATCCGCGACCGACACAGATACGCAGTATTTT. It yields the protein CASSVSATDTDTQYF. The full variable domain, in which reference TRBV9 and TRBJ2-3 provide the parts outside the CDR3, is DSGVTQTPKHLITATGQRVTLRCSPRSGDLSVYWYQQSLDQGLQFLIQYYNGEERAKGNILERFSAQQFPDLHSELNLSSLELGDSALYFCASSVSATDTDTQYFGPGTRLTVL.

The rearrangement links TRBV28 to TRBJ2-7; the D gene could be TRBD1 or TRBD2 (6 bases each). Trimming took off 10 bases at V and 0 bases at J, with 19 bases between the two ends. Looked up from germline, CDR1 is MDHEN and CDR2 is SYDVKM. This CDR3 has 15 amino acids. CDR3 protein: CATFTTGAPSYEQYF. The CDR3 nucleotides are TGTGCCACCTTCACAACGGGGGCTCCCTCCTACGAGCAGTACTTC.

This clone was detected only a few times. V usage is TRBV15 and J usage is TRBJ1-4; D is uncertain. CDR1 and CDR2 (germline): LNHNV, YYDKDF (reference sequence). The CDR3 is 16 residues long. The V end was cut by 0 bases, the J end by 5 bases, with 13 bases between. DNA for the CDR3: TGTGCCACCAGCAGAGAACCCCACAGCCTAAATGAAAAACTGTTTTTT. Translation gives CATSREPHSLNEKLFF.

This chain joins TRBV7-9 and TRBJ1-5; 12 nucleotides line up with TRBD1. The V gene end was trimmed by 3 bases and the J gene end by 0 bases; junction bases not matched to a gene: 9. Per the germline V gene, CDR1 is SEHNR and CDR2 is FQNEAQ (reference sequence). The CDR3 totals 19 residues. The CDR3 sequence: CASSFSGDRGLNSNQPQHF. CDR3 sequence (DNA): TGTGCCAGCAGCTTCTCTGGGGACAGGGGGCTCAATAGCAATCAGCCCCAGCATTTT.

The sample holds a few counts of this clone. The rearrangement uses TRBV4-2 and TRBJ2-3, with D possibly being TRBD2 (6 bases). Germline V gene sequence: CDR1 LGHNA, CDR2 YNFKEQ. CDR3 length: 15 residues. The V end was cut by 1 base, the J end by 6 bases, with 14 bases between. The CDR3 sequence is CASSQGDSGRDTQYF. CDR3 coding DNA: TGTGCCAGCAGCCAAGGAGATAGCGGACGGGATACGCAGTATTTT.

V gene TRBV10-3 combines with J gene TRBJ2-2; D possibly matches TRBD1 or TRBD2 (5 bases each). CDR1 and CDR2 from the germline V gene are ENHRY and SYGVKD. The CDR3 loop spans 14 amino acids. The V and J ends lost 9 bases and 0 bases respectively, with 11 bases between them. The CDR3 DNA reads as TGTGCCATAGACCGGGACCCGAACACCGGGGAGCTGTTTTTT. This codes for CAIDRDPNTGELFF.

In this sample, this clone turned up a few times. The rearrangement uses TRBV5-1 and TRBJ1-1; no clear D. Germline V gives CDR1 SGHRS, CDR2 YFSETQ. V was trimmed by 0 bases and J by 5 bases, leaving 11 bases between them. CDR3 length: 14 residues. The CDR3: CASSLAEGRTEAFF. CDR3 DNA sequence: TGCGCCAGCAGCTTGGCGGAGGGAAGGACTGAAGCTTTCTTT.

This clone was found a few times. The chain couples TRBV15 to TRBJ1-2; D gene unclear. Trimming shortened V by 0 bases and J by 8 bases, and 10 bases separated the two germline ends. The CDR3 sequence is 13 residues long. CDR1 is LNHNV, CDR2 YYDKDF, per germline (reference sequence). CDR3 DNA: TGTGCCACCAGCAGAGACAGACCCGGCGGCTACACCTTC. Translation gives CATSRDRPGGYTF.

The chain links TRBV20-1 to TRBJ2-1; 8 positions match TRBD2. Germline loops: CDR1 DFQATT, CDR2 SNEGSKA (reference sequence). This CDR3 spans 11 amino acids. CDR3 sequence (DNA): TGCAGCGGAGCGGGAGCCAATGAGCAGTTCTTC. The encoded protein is CSGAGANEQFF.

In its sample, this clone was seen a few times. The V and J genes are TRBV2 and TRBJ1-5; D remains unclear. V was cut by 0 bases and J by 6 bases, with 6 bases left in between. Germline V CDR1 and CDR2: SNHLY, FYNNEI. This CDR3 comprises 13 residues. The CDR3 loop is CASSEAGFQPQHF. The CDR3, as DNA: TGTGCCAGCAGTGAAGCGGGATTTCAGCCCCAGCATTTT.

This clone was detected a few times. This CDR3 is CASSRTDQTYEQYF. The CDR3 DNA sequence: TGTGCCAGCAGCCGTACGGACCAAACCTACGAGCAGTACTTC. The chain couples TRBV7-9 to TRBJ2-7; D is ambiguous. The CDR3 loop spans 14 amino acids. CDR1 and CDR2 from the germline V gene are SEHNR and FQNEAQ (reference sequence). V lost 5 bases and J 2 bases, leaving 13 bases between the germline ends.

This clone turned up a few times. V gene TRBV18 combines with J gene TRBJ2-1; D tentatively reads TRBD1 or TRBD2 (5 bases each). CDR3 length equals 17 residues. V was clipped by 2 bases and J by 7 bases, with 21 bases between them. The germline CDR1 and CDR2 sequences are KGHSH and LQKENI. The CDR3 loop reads CASSPRAGTTSGNEQFF. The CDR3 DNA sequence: TGTGCCAGCTCACCAAGGGCCGGGACCACCTCAGGGAATGAGCAGTTCTTC.

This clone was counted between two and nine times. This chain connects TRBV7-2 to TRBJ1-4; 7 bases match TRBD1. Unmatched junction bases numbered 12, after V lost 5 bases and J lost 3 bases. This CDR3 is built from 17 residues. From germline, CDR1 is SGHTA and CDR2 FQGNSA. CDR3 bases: TGTGCCAGCAGCGCCAGAGGGGGCGCGGGGTCTAATGAAAAACTGTTTTTT. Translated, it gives CASSARGGAGSNEKLFF.

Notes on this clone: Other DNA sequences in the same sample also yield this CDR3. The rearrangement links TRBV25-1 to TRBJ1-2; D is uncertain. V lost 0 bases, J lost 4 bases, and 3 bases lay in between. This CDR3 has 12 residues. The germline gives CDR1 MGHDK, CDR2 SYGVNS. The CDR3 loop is CASSEYGYGYTF. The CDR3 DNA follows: TGTGCCAGCAGTGAATATGGCTATGGCTACACCTTC.

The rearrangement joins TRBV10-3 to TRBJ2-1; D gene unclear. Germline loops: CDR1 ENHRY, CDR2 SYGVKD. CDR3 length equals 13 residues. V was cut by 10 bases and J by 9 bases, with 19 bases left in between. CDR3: CATGPPLAAEQFF. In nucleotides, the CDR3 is TGTGCCACTGGGCCCCCCCTGGCTGCTGAGCAGTTCTTC.

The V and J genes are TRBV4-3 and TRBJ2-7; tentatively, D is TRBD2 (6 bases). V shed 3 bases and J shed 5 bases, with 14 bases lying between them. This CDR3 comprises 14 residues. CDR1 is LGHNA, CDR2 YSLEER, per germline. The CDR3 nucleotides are TGCGCCAGCAGCCAGCGACTAGGACTGGACGAGCAGTACTTC. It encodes CASSQRLGLDEQYF.

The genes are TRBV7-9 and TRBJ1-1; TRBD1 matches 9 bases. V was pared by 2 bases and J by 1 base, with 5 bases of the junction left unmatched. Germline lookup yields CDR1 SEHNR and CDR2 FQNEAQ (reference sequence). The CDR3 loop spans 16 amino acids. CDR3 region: CASSLPGQGKNTEAFF. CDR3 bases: TGTGCCAGCAGCTTACCCGGACAGGGGAAGAACACTGAAGCTTTCTTT.

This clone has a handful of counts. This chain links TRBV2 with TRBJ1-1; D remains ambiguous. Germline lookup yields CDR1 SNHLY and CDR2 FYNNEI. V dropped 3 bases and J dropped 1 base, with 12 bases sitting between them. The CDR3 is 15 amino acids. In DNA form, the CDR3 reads TGTGCCAGCAGTGAGTTCGGACGGAAGAACACTGAAGCTTTCTTT. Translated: CASSEFGRKNTEAFF.

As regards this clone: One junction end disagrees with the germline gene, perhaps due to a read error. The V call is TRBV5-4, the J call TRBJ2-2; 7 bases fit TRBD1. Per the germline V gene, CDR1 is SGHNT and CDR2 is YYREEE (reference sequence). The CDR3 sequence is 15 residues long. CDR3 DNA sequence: TGCGCCAGCAGCCGAGGACAGGATTTCACCGGGGAGCTGTTTTTT. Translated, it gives CASSRGQDFTGELFF.

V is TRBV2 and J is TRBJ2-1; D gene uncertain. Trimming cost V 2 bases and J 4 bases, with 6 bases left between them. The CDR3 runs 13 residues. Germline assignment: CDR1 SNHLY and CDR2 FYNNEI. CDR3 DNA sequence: TGTGCCAGCAGTGAATGGGGTTACAATGAGCAGTTCTTC. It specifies CASSEWGYNEQFF.